The following is a T cell receptor beta chain sequence with its context. The source of the sample is a study of control samples from healthy donors and cancer patients. This CDR3 region has 15 residues. With V trimmed by 5 bases and J by 2 bases, 8 bases remained unmatched. CDR1 and CDR2 from the germline V gene are SNHLY and FYNNEI. Profiled with immunoSEQ multiplex PCR; TCRdb holds only in-frame clones, not every one. Of 55,000 to 75,000 clones in the sample, 80% to 90% were seen once. Sequences were obtained from PBMCs. The TCR was taken from a woman aged 45 to 65 with head and neck cancer. The chain carries TRBV2 and TRBJ2-5, with 7 bases aligning to TRBD1. CDR3 sequence: CASSFFGQVQETQYF. The CDR3 DNA follows: TGTGCCAGCAGTTTCTTCGGACAGGTACAAGAGACCCAGTACTTC.